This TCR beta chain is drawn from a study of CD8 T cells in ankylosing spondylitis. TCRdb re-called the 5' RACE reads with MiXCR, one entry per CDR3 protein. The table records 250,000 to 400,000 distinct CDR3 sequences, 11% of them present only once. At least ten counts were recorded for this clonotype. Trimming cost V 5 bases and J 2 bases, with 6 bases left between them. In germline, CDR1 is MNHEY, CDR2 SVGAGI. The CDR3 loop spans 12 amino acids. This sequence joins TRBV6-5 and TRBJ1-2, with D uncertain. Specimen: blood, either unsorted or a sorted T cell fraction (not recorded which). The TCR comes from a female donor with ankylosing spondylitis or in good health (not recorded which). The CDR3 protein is CASSPQNYGYTF. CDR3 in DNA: TGTGCCAGCAGTCCTCAAAACTATGGCTACACCTTC.